Listed here are 5 T cell receptor beta chains from one sample, sequenced in a study of blood T cell repertoires in COVID-19. Produced via immunoSEQ multiplex PCR; TCRdb's table is partial and in-frame only. This table holds 300,000 to 400,000 clones, 90% found once. Sample: PBMCs or T cells enriched from blood (not recorded which). All receptors come from a man aged 55 to 70 who had recovered from COVID-19.

The chain carries TRBV11-2 and TRBJ1-2; a weak D match, TRBD1 (5 bases). V shed 6 bases and J shed 3 bases, with 11 bases lying between them. The CDR3 has 13 residues. CDR1 SGHAT and CDR2 FQNNGV come from the germline V gene. The CDR3 here is CASSLGTDYGYTF. DNA of the CDR3: TGTGCCAGCAGTCTCGGGACTGACTATGGCTACACCTTC.

V and J are TRBV27 and TRBJ2-7; 7 bases map to TRBD1. V shed 5 bases, J shed 2 bases, and the junction held 3 bases outside the gene matches. Germline V gene lookup returns CDR1 MNHEY and CDR2 SMNVEV (reference sequence). The CDR3 loop spans 13 amino acids. CDR3 residues: CASSHRGPYEQYF. DNA for the CDR3: TGTGCCAGCAGTCACAGGGGTCCCTACGAGCAGTACTTC.

The V gene is TRBV7-6, the J gene TRBJ2-5; D might be TRBD1 (5 bases). The germline V gene has CDR1 SGHVS and CDR2 FNYEAQ. The V end lost 5 bases, the J end lost 1 base, and 14 bases lay between the germline ends. The CDR3 totals 15 residues. The CDR3 protein is CASSRSQVIQETQYF. CDR3 coding DNA: TGTGCCAGCAGCAGGTCACAGGTTATCCAAGAGACCCAGTACTTC.

The rearrangement joins TRBV7-9 to TRBJ2-3, with 7 bases fitting TRBD2. The junction had 5 bases not matched to a gene; V was cut back by 0 bases and J by 5 bases. The CDR3 sequence is 15 residues long. CDR1 SEHNR and CDR2 FQNEAQ come from the germline V gene (reference sequence). This chain's CDR3 is CASSLAQLAVDTQYF. The CDR3 DNA reads as TGTGCCAGCAGCTTAGCGCAGCTAGCGGTAGATACGCAGTATTTT.

The V and J genes are TRBV11-2 and TRBJ2-1, with 7 bases aligning to TRBD2. In germline, CDR1 is SGHAT, CDR2 FQNNGV. J was trimmed by 5 bases and V by 5 bases; bases with no gene match: 9. The CDR3 extends over 15 amino acids. In DNA form, the CDR3 reads TGTGCCAGCAGCCCCCAGGGAGGGGCGGACAATGAGCAGTTCTTC. It codes for CASSPQGGADNEQFF.